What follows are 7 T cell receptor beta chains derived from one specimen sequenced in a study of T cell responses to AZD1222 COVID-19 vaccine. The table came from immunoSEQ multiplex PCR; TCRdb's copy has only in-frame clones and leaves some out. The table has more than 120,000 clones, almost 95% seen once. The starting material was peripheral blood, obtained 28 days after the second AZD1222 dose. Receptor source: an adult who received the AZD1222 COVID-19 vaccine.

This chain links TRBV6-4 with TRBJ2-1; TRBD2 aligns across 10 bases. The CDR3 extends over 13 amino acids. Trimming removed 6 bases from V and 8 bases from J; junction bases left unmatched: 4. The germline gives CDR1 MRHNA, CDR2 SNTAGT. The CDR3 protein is CASSGTSVDEQFF. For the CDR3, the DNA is TGTGCCAGCAGCGGGACTAGCGTTGATGAGCAGTTCTTC.

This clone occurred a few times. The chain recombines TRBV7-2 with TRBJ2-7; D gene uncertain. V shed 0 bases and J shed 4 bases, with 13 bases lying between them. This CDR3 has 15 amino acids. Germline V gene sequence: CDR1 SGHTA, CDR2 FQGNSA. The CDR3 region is CASSLAYSRNYEQYF. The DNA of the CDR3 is TGTGCCAGCAGCTTAGCGTACAGCAGAAATTACGAGCAGTACTTC.

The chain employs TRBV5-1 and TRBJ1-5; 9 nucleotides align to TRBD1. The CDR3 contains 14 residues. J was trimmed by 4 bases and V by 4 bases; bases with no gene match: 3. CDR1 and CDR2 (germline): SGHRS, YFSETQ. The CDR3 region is CASSIGTGNQPQHF. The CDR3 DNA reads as TGCGCCAGCAGCATCGGGACAGGGAATCAGCCCCAGCATTTT.

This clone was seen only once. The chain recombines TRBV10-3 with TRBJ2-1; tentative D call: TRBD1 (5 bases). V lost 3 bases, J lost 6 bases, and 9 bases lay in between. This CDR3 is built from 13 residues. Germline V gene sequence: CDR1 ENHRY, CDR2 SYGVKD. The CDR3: CAISEDRSNEQFF. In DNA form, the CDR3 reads TGTGCCATCAGTGAAGACAGATCCAATGAGCAGTTCTTC.

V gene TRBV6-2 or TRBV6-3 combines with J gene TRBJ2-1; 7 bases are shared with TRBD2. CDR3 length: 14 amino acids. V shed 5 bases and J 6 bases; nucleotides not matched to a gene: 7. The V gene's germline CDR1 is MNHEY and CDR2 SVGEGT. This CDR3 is CASSGAGRGNEQFF. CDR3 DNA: TGTGCCAGCAGTGGAGCGGGACGGGGCAATGAGCAGTTCTTC.

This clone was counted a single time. CDR3 protein: CASSFLPTNEKLFF. Here the CDR3 DNA reads TGTGCCAGCAGCTTCCTCCCTACTAATGAAAAACTGTTTTTT. J is TRBJ1-4 and V is TRBV5-8; D remains unclear. Germline CDR1 is SGHTS and CDR2 is YDEGEE. The CDR3 runs to 14 residues. Trimming left V 2 bases short and J 2 bases short, with 7 bases between.

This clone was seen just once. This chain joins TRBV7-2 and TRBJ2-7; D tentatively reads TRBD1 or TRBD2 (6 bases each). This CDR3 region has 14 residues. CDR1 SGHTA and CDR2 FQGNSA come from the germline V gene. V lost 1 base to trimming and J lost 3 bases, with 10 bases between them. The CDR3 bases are TGTGCCAGCAGCTTAGGAGGGGGGATCTACGAGCAGTACGTC. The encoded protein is CASSLGGGIYEQYV.